These T cell receptor beta chains were read from a single sample in a study of cytomegalovirus exposure and HLA in healthy donors. Only in-frame clones appear in the TCRdb table, and some are missing; sequencing was by immunoSEQ multiplex PCR. Here the sample spans about 160,000 clones, roughly 80% being singletons. Sequences were obtained from PBMCs. The receptor set was obtained from a woman in her twenties or thirties in good health and CMV-seropositive. The CDR3 runs from the conserved cysteine through the conserved F or W. The D gene is left open where the match is weak. Not every row has a clone size; where given, it reads once, few, many or a size class.

j_call | clone_size | v_call | d_call | cdr3_aa | cdr3_nt
TRBJ2-2 | . | TRBV29-1 | TRBD1 | CSVSGTGAHLYTGELFF | TGCAGCGTTTCCGGGACAGGGGCACATCTTTACACCGGGGAGCTGTTTTTT
TRBJ1-1 | . | TRBV4-3 | . | CASSQDRGAAFF | TGCGCCAGCAGCCAAGATCGGGGAGCAGCTTTCTTT
TRBJ1-1 | . | TRBV6-6 | TRBD1 | CASTYSRGTEAFF | TGTGCCAGCACTTACTCCAGGGGGACTGAAGCTTTCTTT
TRBJ1-1 | . | TRBV6-1 | . | CASDIRGNTEAFF | TGTGCCAGCGATATCCGGGGAAACACTGAAGCTTTCTTT
TRBJ2-1 | . | TRBV11-2 | . | CASGGAYNEQFF | TGTGCCAGCGGCGGGGCTTACAATGAGCAGTTCTTC
TRBJ2-1 | . | TRBV4-3 | . | CASSQEPFGNEQFF | TGCGCCAGCAGCCAAGAGCCGTTCGGTAATGAGCAGTTCTTC
TRBJ2-5 | . | TRBV25-1 | TRBD1 | CASNDRGPGETQYF | TGTGCCAGCAACGACAGGGGGCCTGGAGAGACCCAGTACTTC
TRBJ1-4 | once | TRBV7-9 | TRBD1 | CASSFNRGSNEKLFF | TGTGCCAGCAGCTTCAACAGGGGGTCGAATGAAAAACTGTTTTTT
TRBJ1-6 | . | TRBV5-6 | . | CASSLVAGNSPLHF | TGTGCCAGCAGCTTGGTGGCGGGGAATTCACCCCTCCACTTT
TRBJ1-4 | . | TRBV4-1 | . | CASRMTDPNEKLFF | TGCGCCAGCAGGATGACAGACCCCAATGAAAAACTGTTTTTT
TRBJ1-5 | . | TRBV12-5 | . | CASGLDAGGGVGPQHF | TGTGCTAGTGGTTTGGACGCGGGCGGGGGAGTCGGGCCCCAGCATTTT